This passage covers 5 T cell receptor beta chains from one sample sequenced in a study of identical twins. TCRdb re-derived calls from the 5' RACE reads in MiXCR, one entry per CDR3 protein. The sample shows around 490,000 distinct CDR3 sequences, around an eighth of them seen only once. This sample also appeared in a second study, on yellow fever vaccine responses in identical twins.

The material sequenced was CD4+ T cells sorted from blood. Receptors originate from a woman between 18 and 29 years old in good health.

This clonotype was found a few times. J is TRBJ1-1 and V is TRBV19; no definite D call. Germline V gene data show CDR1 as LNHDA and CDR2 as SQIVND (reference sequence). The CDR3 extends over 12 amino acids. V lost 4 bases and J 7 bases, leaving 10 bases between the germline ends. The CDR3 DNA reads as TGTGCCAGTAGTAGGCTCGGTGTTGAAGCTTTCTTT. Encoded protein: CASSRLGVEAFF.

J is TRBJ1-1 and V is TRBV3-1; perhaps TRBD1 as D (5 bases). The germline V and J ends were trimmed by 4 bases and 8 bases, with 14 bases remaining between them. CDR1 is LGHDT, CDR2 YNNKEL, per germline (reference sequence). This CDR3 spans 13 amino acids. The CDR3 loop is CASSPSFQGEAFF. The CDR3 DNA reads TGTGCCAGCAGCCCTTCCTTCCAGGGAGAAGCTTTCTTT.

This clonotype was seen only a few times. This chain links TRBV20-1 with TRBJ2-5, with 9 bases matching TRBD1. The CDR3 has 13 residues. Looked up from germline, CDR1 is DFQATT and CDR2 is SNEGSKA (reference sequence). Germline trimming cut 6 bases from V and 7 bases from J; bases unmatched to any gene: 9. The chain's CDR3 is CSAKGQGGGTQYF. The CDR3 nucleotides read TGCAGTGCAAAGGGACAGGGCGGGGGGACCCAGTACTTC.

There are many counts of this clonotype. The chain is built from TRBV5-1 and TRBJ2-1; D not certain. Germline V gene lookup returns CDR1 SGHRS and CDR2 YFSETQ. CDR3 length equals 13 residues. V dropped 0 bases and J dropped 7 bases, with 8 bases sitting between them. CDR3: CASSLVVGNEQFF. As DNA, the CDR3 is TGCGCCAGCAGCTTGGTGGTAGGGAATGAGCAGTTCTTC.

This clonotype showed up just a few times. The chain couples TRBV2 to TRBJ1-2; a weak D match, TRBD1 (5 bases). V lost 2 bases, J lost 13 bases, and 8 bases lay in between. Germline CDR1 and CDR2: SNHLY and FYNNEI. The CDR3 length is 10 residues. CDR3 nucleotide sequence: TGTGCCAGCAGTGAAAGTCAGGGCACCTTC. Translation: CASSESQGTF. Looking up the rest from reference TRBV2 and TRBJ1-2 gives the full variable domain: EPEVTQTPSHQVTQMGQEVILRCVPISNHLYFYWYRQILGQKVEFLVSFYNNEISEKSEIFDDQFSVERPDGSNFTLKIRSTKLEDSAMYFCASSESQGTFGSGTRLTVV.